The 10 T cell receptor beta chains listed next were all sequenced from one sample in a study of human T cells and chemical hapten exposure. Indicated time point: pre-sensitization, week 0. Treatment indicated: therapeutic diphenylcyclopropenone sensitization with weekly scalp DPC. TCRdb ran MiXCR on the RACE reads and lists one entry per CDR3 protein. The sample has roughly 380,000 distinct CDR3 sequences; more than 4.5% are singletons. Source: whole blood, taken in connection with sensitization to the hapten diphenylcyclopropenone (DPC). All receptors derive from a woman aged 45-65 years with alopecia areata. Some clones in this sample may be carry-over from other donors' samples.

The sample holds a few counts of this clonotype. This chain joins TRBV6-1 and TRBJ1-6, with D hard to call. The CDR3 runs 15 residues. With 3 bases removed from V and 9 bases from J, the gap between germline ends came to 15 bases. Germline CDR1 reads MNHNS; CDR2 reads SASEGT. The CDR3 DNA follows: TGTGCCAGCAGTGAGAGTGGACGCGGGAGTTCACCCCTCCACTTT. Translating gives CASSESGRGSSPLHF.

This clonotype turned up a few times. This chain connects TRBV9 to TRBJ2-5; 14 nucleotides match TRBD2. The trim removed 3 bases at V and 5 bases at J, leaving 3 bases unmatched. The CDR3 is made up of 15 amino acids. In germline, CDR1 is SGDLS, CDR2 YYNGEE. The CDR3 bases are TGTGCCAGCAGCGGGGGACTAGCGGGGGTGGAGACCCAGTACTTC. Translation: CASSGGLAGVETQYF. The full variable domain, completed using reference TRBV9 and TRBJ2-5, is DSGVTQTPKHLITATGQRVTLRCSPRSGDLSVYWYQQSLDQGLQFLIQYYNGEERAKGNILERFSAQQFPDLHSELNLSSLELGDSALYFCASSGGLAGVETQYFGPGTRLLVL.

This clonotype was counted many times. V gene TRBV28 combines with J gene TRBJ2-5; TRBD2 matches 7 bases. V shed 5 bases, J shed 2 bases, and the junction held 8 bases outside the gene matches. The germline V gene has CDR1 MDHEN and CDR2 SYDVKM. The CDR3 loop spans 15 amino acids. The CDR3 region is CASSPPSGRQETQYF. CDR3 nucleotide sequence: TGTGCCAGCAGTCCCCCGTCCGGGAGGCAAGAGACCCAGTACTTC.

This clonotype was counted ten times or more. The V call is TRBV7-3, the J call TRBJ2-2; D gene unclear. The CDR3 totals 13 residues. The ends were cut back, 8 bases at V and 1 base at J, with 8 bases in the middle. Germline V CDR1 and CDR2: SGHTA, FQGTGA. CDR3 sequence (DNA): TGTGCCAGCGGAGTAATGAACACCGGGGAGCTGTTTTTT. It yields the protein CASGVMNTGELFF.

The gene calls are TRBV27 and TRBJ1-5; no firm D call. The CDR3 loop spans 12 amino acids. The germline V gene encodes CDR1 MNHEY and CDR2 SMNVEV (reference sequence). With 5 bases removed from V and 4 bases from J, the gap between germline ends came to 6 bases. The CDR3 reads CASSPWNQPQHF. Here the CDR3 DNA reads TGTGCCAGCAGTCCTTGGAATCAGCCCCAGCATTTT.

In this sample, this clonotype turned up a few times. The chain is built from TRBV6-5 and TRBJ2-3, with 9 positions matching TRBD2. The CDR3 covers 15 residues. Germline values: CDR1 MNHEY, CDR2 SVGAGI. The ends lost 2 bases at V and 6 bases at J; junction bases unmatched: 6. CDR3 DNA sequence: TGTGCCAGCAGTTACGCGGGAGGGCCCTCCGATACGCAGTATTTT. It codes for CASSYAGGPSDTQYF.

The J gene is TRBJ2-1, the V gene TRBV15, with D perhaps matching TRBD2 (6 bases). Germline assignment: CDR1 LNHNV and CDR2 YYDKDF (reference sequence). V lost 1 base to trimming and J lost 6 bases, with 10 bases between them. The CDR3 consists of 14 residues. CDR3 in amino acids: CATSRGEASNEQFF. The CDR3 DNA follows: TGTGCCACCAGCAGAGGGGAGGCTAGCAATGAGCAGTTCTTC.

This clonotype was seen a few times. The chain employs TRBV7-8 and TRBJ1-4; D not certain. The V gene lost 5 bases and the J gene lost 3 bases, with 13 bases spanning the gap. Germline CDR1 reads SGHVS; CDR2 reads FQNEAQ. This CDR3 is 15 amino acids long. The CDR3 DNA follows: TGTGCCAGCAGCCCCCGTGCAGCAGCTAATGAAAAACTGTTTTTT. The encoded protein is CASSPRAAANEKLFF.

This clonotype was seen more than once but under ten times. The V and J genes are TRBV7-2 and TRBJ2-5; D ambiguous. V lost 5 bases and J lost 5, with 12 bases in between. Germline CDR1 SGHTA, CDR2 FQGNSA. The CDR3 sequence is 13 residues long. The CDR3 nucleotides read TGTGCCAGCAGCCTAGGGCCCATTGAGACCCAGTACTTC. This encodes CASSLGPIETQYF.

In this sample, this clonotype turned up many times. V usage is TRBV9 and J usage is TRBJ2-1; tentative D call: TRBD1 (7 bases). Between the trimmed V and J ends, which lost 0 bases and 6 bases, there was a span of 13 bases. Germline loops: CDR1 SGDLS, CDR2 YYNGEE. The CDR3 loop spans 15 amino acids. The DNA for the CDR3 is TGTGCCAGCAGCGTAGCCGGGACAGCGGGCAATGAGCAGTTCTTC. Encoded protein: CASSVAGTAGNEQFF.